Sequencing of this TCR beta chain was carried out in a study of T cell responses to AZD1222 COVID-19 vaccine. Study-level findings and limits: The study found Spike-specific TCR breadth and depth rose after two AZD1222 doses.

About this clone itself: The target antigen is unknown.

Here immunoSEQ multiplex PCR was the method, and the copy in TCRdb shows in-frame clones only, minus some. The sample has roughly 170,000 clones, around 90% seen once. V gave up 4 bases and J gave up 2 bases, with 8 bases separating them. CDR3 size: 13 residues. Per the germline V gene, CDR1 is SGHAT and CDR2 is FQNNGV. The sequenced sample was peripheral blood, obtained on day 0 of AZD1222 vaccination. This clonotype was obtained from an adult in good health. This chain uses TRBV11-2 with TRBJ2-5, with D maybe TRBD1 (6 bases). CDR3 nucleotide sequence: TGTGCCAGCAGCTCGACAGGTCAAGAGACCCAGTACTTC. Its protein product is CASSSTGQETQYF.